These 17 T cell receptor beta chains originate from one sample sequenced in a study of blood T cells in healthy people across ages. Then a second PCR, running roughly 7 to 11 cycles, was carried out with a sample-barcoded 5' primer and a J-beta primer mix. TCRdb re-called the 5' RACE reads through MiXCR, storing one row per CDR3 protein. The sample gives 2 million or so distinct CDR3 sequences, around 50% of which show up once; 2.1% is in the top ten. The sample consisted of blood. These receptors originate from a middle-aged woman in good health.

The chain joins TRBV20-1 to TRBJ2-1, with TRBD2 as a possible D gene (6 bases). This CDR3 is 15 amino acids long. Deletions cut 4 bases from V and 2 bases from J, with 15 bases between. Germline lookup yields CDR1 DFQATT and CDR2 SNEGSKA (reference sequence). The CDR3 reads CSAKAGQDTYNEQFF. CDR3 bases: TGCAGTGCTAAAGCGGGCCAAGACACCTACAATGAGCAGTTCTTC.

The CDR3 is CASSQDFLTGGDEQFF. The CDR3 DNA is TGTGCCAGCAGCCAAGATTTCTTGACAGGAGGGGATGAGCAGTTCTTC. The rearrangement joins TRBV4-2 to TRBJ2-1; the D call may be TRBD1 or TRBD2 (6 bases each). The CDR3 is made up of 16 amino acids. V lost 0 bases and J 8 bases, leaving 17 bases between the germline ends. Per germline, CDR1 LGHNA and CDR2 YNFKEQ.

CDR3 nucleotide sequence: TGTGCCAGCAGTTTATGGACAGGAGAGGATTCACCCCTCCACTTT. This encodes CASSLWTGEDSPLHF. The V gene is TRBV28, the J gene TRBJ1-6, with D possibly TRBD1 on 6 matching bases. The germline V gene has CDR1 MDHEN and CDR2 SYDVKM. Trimming took 0 bases from V and 8 from J, leaving 11 bases between them. CDR3 length: 15 amino acids.

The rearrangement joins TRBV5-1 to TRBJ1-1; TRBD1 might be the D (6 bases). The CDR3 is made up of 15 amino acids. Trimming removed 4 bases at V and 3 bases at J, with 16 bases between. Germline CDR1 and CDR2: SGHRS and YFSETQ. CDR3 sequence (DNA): TGCGCCAGCAGCCCAAAAGGTGACAGGTACACTGAAGCTTTCTTT. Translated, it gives CASSPKGDRYTEAFF.

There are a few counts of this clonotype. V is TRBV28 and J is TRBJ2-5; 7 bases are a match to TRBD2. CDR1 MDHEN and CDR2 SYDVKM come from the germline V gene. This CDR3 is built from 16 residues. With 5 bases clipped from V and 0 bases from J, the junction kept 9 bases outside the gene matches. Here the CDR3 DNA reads TGTGCCAGCAGTCGCCCCAGCGGGGCCTACCAAGAGACCCAGTACTTC. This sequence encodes CASSRPSGAYQETQYF.

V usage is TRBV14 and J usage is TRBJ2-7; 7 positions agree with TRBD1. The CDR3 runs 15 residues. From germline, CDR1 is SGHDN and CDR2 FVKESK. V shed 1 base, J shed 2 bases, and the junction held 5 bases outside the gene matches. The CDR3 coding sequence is TGTGCCAGCAGCCAAGTAGGGGGCCCCCCCTACGAGCAGTACTTC. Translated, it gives CASSQVGGPPYEQYF. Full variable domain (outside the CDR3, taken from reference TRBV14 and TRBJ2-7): EAGVTQFPSHSVIEKGQTVTLRCDPISGHDNLYWYRRVMGKEIKFLLHFVKESKQDESGMPNNRFLAERTGGTYSTLKVQPAELEDSGVYFCASSQVGGPPYEQYFGPGTRLTVT.

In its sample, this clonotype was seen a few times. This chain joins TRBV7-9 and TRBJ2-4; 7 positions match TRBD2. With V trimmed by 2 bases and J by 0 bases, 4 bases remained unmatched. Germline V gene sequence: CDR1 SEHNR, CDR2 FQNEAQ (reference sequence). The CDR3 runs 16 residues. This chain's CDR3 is CASSLIGEGAKNIQYF. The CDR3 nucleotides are TGTGCCAGCAGCTTAATCGGGGAGGGAGCCAAAAACATTCAGTACTTC. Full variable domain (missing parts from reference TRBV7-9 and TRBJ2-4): DTGVSQNPRHKITKRGQNVTFRCDPISEHNRLYWYRQTLGQGPEFLTYFQNEAQLEKSRLLSDRFSAERPKGSFSTLEIQRTEQGDSAMYLCASSLIGEGAKNIQYFGAGTRLSVL.

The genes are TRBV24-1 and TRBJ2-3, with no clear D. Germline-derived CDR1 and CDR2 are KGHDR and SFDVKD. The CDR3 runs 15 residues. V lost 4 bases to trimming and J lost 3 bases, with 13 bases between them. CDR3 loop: CATSDRGPKTDTQYF. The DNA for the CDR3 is TGTGCCACCAGTGACCGAGGTCCGAAAACAGATACGCAGTATTTT.

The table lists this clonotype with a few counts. The CDR3 nucleotides are TGTGCCAGCAGTTACAGTCCCCCACAGGAGACCCAGTACTTC. Its translation is CASSYSPPQETQYF. The rearrangement uses TRBV6-6 and TRBJ2-5; D not resolved. The CDR3 extends over 14 amino acids. Deletions cut 2 bases from V and 5 bases from J, with 12 bases between. The germline CDR1 and CDR2 sequences are MNHNY and SVGAGI (reference sequence).

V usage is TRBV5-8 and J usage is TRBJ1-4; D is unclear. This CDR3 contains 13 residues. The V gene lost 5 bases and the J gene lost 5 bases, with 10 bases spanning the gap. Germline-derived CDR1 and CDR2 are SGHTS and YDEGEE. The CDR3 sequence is CASRRTLNEKLFF. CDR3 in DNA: TGTGCCAGCAGGAGGACCTTAAATGAAAAACTGTTTTTT.

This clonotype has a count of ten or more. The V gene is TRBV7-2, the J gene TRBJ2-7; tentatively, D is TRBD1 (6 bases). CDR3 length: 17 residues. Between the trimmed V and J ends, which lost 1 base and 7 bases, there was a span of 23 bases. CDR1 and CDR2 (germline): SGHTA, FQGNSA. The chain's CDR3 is CASSLERSGRGRSEQYF. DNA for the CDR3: TGTGCCAGCAGCTTAGAGAGGTCGGGCAGGGGACGCTCGGAGCAGTACTTC.

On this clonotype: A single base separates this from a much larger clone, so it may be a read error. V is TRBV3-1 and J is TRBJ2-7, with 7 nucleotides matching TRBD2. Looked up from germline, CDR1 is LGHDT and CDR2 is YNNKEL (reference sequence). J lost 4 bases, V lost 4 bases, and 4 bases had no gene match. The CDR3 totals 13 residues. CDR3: CASSRASGYEQYF. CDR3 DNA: TGTGCCAGCAGCCGGGCTAGCGGTTACGAGCAGTACTTC.

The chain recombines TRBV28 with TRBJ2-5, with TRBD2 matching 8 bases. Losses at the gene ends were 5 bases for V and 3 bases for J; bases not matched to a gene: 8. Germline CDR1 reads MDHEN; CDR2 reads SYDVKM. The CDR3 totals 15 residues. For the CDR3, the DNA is TGTGCCAGCAGTATTTCCGGGACTAGAGAAGAGACCCAGTACTTC. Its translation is CASSISGTREETQYF.

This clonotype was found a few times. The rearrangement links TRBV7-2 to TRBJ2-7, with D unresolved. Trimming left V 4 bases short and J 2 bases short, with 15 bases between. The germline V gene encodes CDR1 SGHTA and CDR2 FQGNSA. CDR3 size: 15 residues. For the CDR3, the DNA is TGTGCCAGCAGCTCCCTGGGGTTTGCGCCCTACGAGCAGTACTTC. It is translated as CASSSLGFAPYEQYF.

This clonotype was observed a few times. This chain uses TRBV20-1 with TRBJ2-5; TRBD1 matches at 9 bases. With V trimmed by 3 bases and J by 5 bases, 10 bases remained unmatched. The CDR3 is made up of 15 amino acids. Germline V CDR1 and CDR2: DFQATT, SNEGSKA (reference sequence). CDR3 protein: CSARKYRGLQETQYF. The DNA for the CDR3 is TGCAGTGCTAGGAAGTACAGGGGGCTCCAGGAGACCCAGTACTTC.

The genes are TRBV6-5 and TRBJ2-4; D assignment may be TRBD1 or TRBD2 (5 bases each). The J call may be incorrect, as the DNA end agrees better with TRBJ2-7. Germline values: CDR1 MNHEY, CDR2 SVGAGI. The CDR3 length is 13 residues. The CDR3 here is CASARGAPYEQYF. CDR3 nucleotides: TGTGCCAGCGCGAGAGGGGCCCCCTACGAGCAGTACTTC.

The DNA of the CDR3 is TGTGCCAGCAGCTTGGGGGGGCCGACGATCAAAAACATTCAGTACTTC. This sequence encodes CASSLGGPTIKNIQYF. The chain uses TRBV5-5 and TRBJ2-4, with a possible D match to TRBD1 (6 bases). CDR1 is SGHKS and CDR2 is YYEKEE in the germline V gene (reference sequence). The V and J ends lost 0 bases and 3 bases respectively, with 13 bases between them. This CDR3 is 16 amino acids long.